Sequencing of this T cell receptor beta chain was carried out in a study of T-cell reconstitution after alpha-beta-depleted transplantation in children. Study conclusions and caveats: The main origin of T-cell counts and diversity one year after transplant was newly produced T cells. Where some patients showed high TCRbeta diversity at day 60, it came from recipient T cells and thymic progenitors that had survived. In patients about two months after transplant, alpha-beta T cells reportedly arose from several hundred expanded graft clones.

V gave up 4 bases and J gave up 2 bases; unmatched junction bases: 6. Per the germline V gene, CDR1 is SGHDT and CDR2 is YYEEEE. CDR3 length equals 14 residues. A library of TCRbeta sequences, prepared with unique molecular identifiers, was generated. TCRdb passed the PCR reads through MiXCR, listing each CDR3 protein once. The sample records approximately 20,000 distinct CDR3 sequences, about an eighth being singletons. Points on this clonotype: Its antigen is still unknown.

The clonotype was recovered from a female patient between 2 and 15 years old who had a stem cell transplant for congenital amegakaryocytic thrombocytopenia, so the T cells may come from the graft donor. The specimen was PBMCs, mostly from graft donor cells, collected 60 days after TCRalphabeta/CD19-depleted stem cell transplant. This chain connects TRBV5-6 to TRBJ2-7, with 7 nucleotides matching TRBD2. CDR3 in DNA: TGTGCCAGCAGCAGATGGGACTACCCCTACGAGCAGTACTTC. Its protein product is CASSRWDYPYEQYF. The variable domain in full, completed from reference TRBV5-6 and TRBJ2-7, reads DAGVTQSPTHLIKTRGQQVTLRCSPKSGHDTVSWYQQALGQGPQFIFQYYEEEERQRGNFPDRFSGHQFPNYSSELNVNALLLGDSALYLCASSRWDYPYEQYFGPGTRLTVT.